The T cell receptor beta chain under discussion was sequenced for a study of OX40 agonist ivuxolimab in advanced cancers. Background on the study: The study treated patients with ivuxolimab, an agonistic anti-OX40 (CD134) antibody. Participants averaged about 60 years of age (range roughly 23 to 90) and were roughly 83% male.

General study findings and limits: By week 6 at 0.1 to 3.0 mg/kg, blood CD4+ and CD8+ T cells had expanded clonally.

Autoimmune disease history or systemic immunosuppression was exclusionary. Assay: immunoSEQ multiplex PCR; the TCRdb copy retains only in-frame clones and omits some. The table has 89,000 or so clones, roughly nine tenths seen once; the top ten hold almost 8.5%. V lost 4 bases and J 1 base, leaving 10 bases between the germline ends. Germline CDR1 LNHNV, CDR2 YYDKDF (reference sequence). The CDR3 runs to 14 residues. Turning to this clone: Its antigen remains unidentified.

This TCR was sampled from an adult with an advanced solid tumor such as melanoma, head and neck, liver or kidney cancer. The rearrangement uses TRBV15 and TRBJ1-1, with a weak D call TRBD1 (6 bases). The material was CD4+ or CD8+ T cells sorted from blood, obtained in a trial of the OX40 agonist ivuxolimab. The CDR3 region has the DNA TGTGCCACCAGCAAAGGGGGGGGGAACACTGAAGCTTTCTTT. It specifies CATSKGGGNTEAFF.